Shown below are 11 T cell receptor beta chains from a single sample sequenced in a study of T-cell memory formation after mild COVID-19. TCRdb processed the 5' RACE reads anew with MiXCR; each CDR3 protein has one entry. This table has 150,000 to 200,000 distinct CDR3 sequences, roughly 31% appearing once. The specimen was PBMCs or a T cell subset sorted from them (not recorded which). Receptor source: an adult woman who had mild COVID-19 (a few samples of this study predate the infection). Cell type and time point are not known.

In this sample, this clonotype turned up a few times. The chain has TRBV7-9 and TRBJ2-1; 10 bases match TRBD2. The V segment lost 4 bases and the J segment 4 bases; nucleotides outside the gene matches: 4. The length of the CDR3 is 15 residues. The germline V gene has CDR1 SEHNR and CDR2 FQNEAQ (reference sequence). The CDR3 nucleotides read TGTGCCAGCAGCTCGGGACTAGCGCCATACAATGAGCAGTTCTTC. It codes for CASSSGLAPYNEQFF.

The V and J genes are TRBV4-3 and TRBJ2-1, with 11 bases aligning to TRBD2. Per germline, CDR1 LGHNA and CDR2 YSLEER. The CDR3 loop spans 17 amino acids. V shed 4 bases and J 4 bases; nucleotides not matched to a gene: 9. CDR3 amino acids: CASSPTRTSGSYNEQFF. The CDR3 nucleotides read TGCGCCAGCAGCCCGACCAGGACTAGCGGGTCATACAATGAGCAGTTCTTC.

This chain joins TRBV4-3 and TRBJ2-7; 8 bases line up with TRBD1. V was pared by 2 bases and J by 5 bases, with 14 bases of the junction left unmatched. CDR3 length equals 17 residues. Germline-derived CDR1 and CDR2 are LGHNA and YSLEER. The CDR3 here is CASSQSQGATWGNEQYF. The CDR3 DNA reads TGCGCCAGCAGCCAATCTCAGGGGGCCACCTGGGGTAACGAGCAGTACTTC.

V gene TRBV7-9 combines with J gene TRBJ2-7; the match to TRBD2 covers 12 bases. Germline trimming cut 6 bases from V and 6 bases from J; bases unmatched to any gene: 3. This CDR3 is built from 13 residues. Germline CDR1 and CDR2: SEHNR and FQNEAQ (reference sequence). In DNA form, the CDR3 reads TGTGCCAGCAGGACTAGCGGGGGTCGCGAGCAGTACTTC. This encodes CASRTSGGREQYF.

The chain links TRBV5-1 to TRBJ2-1; unclear D gene. Germline V CDR1 and CDR2: SGHRS, YFSETQ. The CDR3 runs 14 residues. Trimming left V 4 bases short and J 6 bases short, with 14 bases between. The CDR3 sequence: CASSREESTNEQFF. The CDR3 region has the DNA TGCGCCAGCAGCCGTGAAGAATCTACCAATGAGCAGTTCTTC.

This clonotype occurred once. The genes are TRBV15 and TRBJ1-1; 7 positions match TRBD1. Germline CDR1 and CDR2: LNHNV and YYDKDF (reference sequence). The CDR3 contains 15 residues. The V gene end was trimmed by 3 bases and the J gene end by 1 base; junction bases not matched to a gene: 5. The CDR3 DNA sequence: TGTGCCACCAGCAGGGACAGGAATCAGAACACTGAAGCTTTCTTT. Protein product: CATSRDRNQNTEAFF.

The CDR3 bases are TGCGCCAGCAGCCTTGTGGTAGGGGTTAGCTCCTACGAGCAGTACTTC. This gives the protein CASSLVVGVSSYEQYF. This chain connects TRBV5-1 to TRBJ2-7, with D maybe TRBD1 (5 bases). Germline values: CDR1 SGHRS, CDR2 YFSETQ. This CDR3 spans 16 amino acids. V shed 4 bases and J shed 0 bases, with 17 bases lying between them.

The rearrangement links TRBV12-3 or TRBV12-4 to TRBJ1-2, with TRBD1 matching over 7 bases. CDR3 length equals 12 residues. The junction had 10 bases not matched to a gene; V was cut back by 4 bases and J by 14 bases. The CDR3 region has the DNA TGTGCCAGCAGTTCCGGGACAGTCTTATCGACCTTC. Translated, it gives CASSSGTVLSTF.

This clonotype has just a few counts. The chain employs TRBV18 and TRBJ2-1; D is unclear. This CDR3 is built from 16 residues. Per germline, CDR1 KGHSH and CDR2 LQKENI. V was clipped by 5 bases and J by 0 bases, with 14 bases between them. The CDR3 DNA reads as TGTGCCAGCTCAGAGGCCCGACCGTCCTCCTACAATGAGCAGTTCTTC. It encodes CASSEARPSSYNEQFF. Combining the CDR3 with reference TRBV18 and TRBJ2-1 gives the whole variable domain NAGVMQNPRHLVRRRGQEARLRCSPMKGHSHVYWYRQLPEEGLKFMVYLQKENIIDESGMPKERFSAEFPKEGPSILRIQQVVRGDSAAYFCASSEARPSSYNEQFFGPGTRLTVL.

This clonotype turned up a few times. The chain joins TRBV5-1 to TRBJ2-1, with TRBD2 matching over 7 bases. The CDR3 runs to 17 residues. Germline CDR1 reads SGHRS; CDR2 reads YFSETQ. After removal of 4 bases from V and 2 bases from J, the junction contained 12 bases not matched to a gene. The CDR3 DNA is TGCGCCAGCAGCGACCCATTGGCGGGGGAGGCCTACAATGAGCAGTTCTTC. This encodes CASSDPLAGEAYNEQFF.

The V gene is TRBV4-1, the J gene TRBJ2-2; D not certain. The V gene lost 3 bases and the J gene lost 3 bases, with 8 bases spanning the gap. This CDR3 is built from 14 residues. Germline-derived CDR1 and CDR2 are MGHRA and YSYEKL. The CDR3: CASSQGRDTGELFF. CDR3 in DNA: TGCGCCAGCAGCCAGGGTCGTGACACCGGGGAGCTGTTTTTT.